This T cell receptor (beta chain) is from a study of cytotoxic CD8 clonotypes in ibrutinib-treated CLL. Study in general: By median roughly 65 months, 12 had progressed and about 15 stayed remitted; responses had been 2 complete and about 25 partial. Study-level points and caveats: Ibrutinib response saw clonality rise, and progression saw it return toward baseline.

Depth targeted 1 in 200,000 to 1 in 1 million T cells, averaging 10x coverage per clonotype. The assay was immunoSEQ multiplex PCR, and TCRdb's table has in-frame clones only and misses some. This table has over 100,000 clones, 70% to 90% appearing once. The CDR3 has 15 residues. Trimming pared 3 bases from V and 3 bases from J, leaving 15 bases between. CDR1 KGHSH and CDR2 LQKENI come from the germline V gene. Regarding this clone: Its antigen remains unknown.

Sequenced material: PBMCs, taken after 24 months of ibrutinib treatment. This receptor was taken from a human donor with chronic lymphocytic leukemia. The gene calls are TRBV18 and TRBJ2-7, with D hard to call. The DNA for the CDR3 is TGTGCCAGCTCACCCAACGAGGCCACGTTCTACGAGCAGTACTTC. Translated, it gives CASSPNEATFYEQYF.